A selection of T cell receptor beta chains follows, all from one sample in a study of blood T cell repertoires in COVID-19. Produced via immunoSEQ multiplex PCR; TCRdb's table is partial and in-frame only. In the table there are about 120,000 clones, over 85% of which are singletons. The sample was peripheral blood. The receptors come from a man in his fifties or sixties with COVID-19, enrolled during active disease. The CDR3 runs from the conserved cysteine through the conserved F or W. A D gene is named only where the DNA matches it firmly. Size tells how often a clone was seen (once, few, many) or the class of an expanded clone, and some rows leave it out.

D gene	V gene	clone size	J gene	CDR3 DNA	CDR3 protein
-	TRBV6-5	few	TRBJ2-3	TGTGCCAGCAAGCGGTCCGGTGGAGATACGCAGTATTTT	CASKRSGGDTQYF
TRBD2	TRBV6-6	-	TRBJ2-1	TGTGCCAGCAGTTACTCTAGCGGGAGGGGCTTCAATGAGCAGTTCTTC	CASSYSSGRGFNEQFF
TRBD2	TRBV7-9	-	TRBJ2-5	TGTGCCAGCAGCCGTAGGGCGGGAGGGGAGGAGACCCAGTACTTC	CASSRRAGGEETQYF
-	TRBV29-1	-	TRBJ2-2	TGCAGCGCCCACCGGGTTGTCACCGGGGAGCTGTTTTTT	CSAHRVVTGELFF
TRBD2	TRBV3-1/TRBV3-2	-	TRBJ2-2	TGTGCCAGCAGCCATGTAGCGGGACCGAACACCGGGGAGCTGTTTTTT	CASSHVAGPNTGELFF
TRBD1	TRBV7-9	-	TRBJ2-7	TGTGCCAGCAGCTTATGGACAGGCCCTAACGAGCAGTACTTC	CASSLWTGPNEQYF
-	TRBV27	-	TRBJ2-3	TGTGCCAGCAGTCTAACTTCGGACTCCACTAGCACAGATACGCAGTATTTT	CASSLTSDSTSTDTQYF
-	TRBV5-6	-	TRBJ1-3	TGTGCCAGCAGCTTGCCAAGACACGGAAACACCATATATTTT	CASSLPRHGNTIYF
-	TRBV30	-	TRBJ2-1	TGTGCCTGGAGTGTACGGTCGGACAATGAGCAGTTCTTC	CAWSVRSDNEQFF
TRBD1	TRBV7-9	-	TRBJ1-3	TGTGCCAGCAGCGAGGGACAGGGGGGAGCTGGAAACACCATATATTTT	CASSEGQGGAGNTIYF
TRBD1	TRBV24-1	-	TRBJ2-2	TGTGCCACCAGTGATTCAGCGAAGGGGGCGGACACCGGGGAGCTGTTTTTT	CATSDSAKGADTGELFF
-	TRBV5-6	-	TRBJ1-6	TGTGCCAGCAGCTTTTCGCGCGGACAGTATAATTCACCCCTCCACTTT	CASSFSRGQYNSPLHF
-	TRBV28	-	TRBJ1-2	TGTGCCAGCCTCCCCGGGGGGGCGCATCATGGCTACACCTTC	CASLPGGAHHGYTF
-	TRBV5-1	once	TRBJ2-2	TGCGCCAGCAGCTTGGGGGCCAACACCGGGGAGCTGTTTTTT	CASSLGANTGELFF
-	TRBV14	-	TRBJ2-3	TGTGCCAGCAGCCAAGATCGGGTACGAGCAGATACGCAGTATTTT	CASSQDRVRADTQYF
-	TRBV18	-	TRBJ1-1	TGTGCCAGCTCACCTCTCCGGGACATCGCTACGGCTTTCTTT	CASSPLRDIATAFF
TRBD1	TRBV5-4	-	TRBJ2-6	TGTGCCAGCAGCTCGTGGACAGGGGACGGTGGGGCCAACGTCCTGACTTTC	CASSSWTGDGGANVLTF
TRBD2	TRBV28	-	TRBJ2-1	TGTGCCAGCAGACCCTCCTTAGCGGGAGGGCCCAGGGATGAGCAGTTCTTC	CASRPSLAGGPRDEQFF